This TCR beta chain is drawn from a study of T-cell memory formation after mild COVID-19. Whole-study context: Clustering of TCRs was largely donor specific.

General study points: Clonal second-wave expansions that peaked on day 37 had unconfirmed SARS-CoV-2 specificity. There was a balanced CD4/CD8 profile in clones contracting day 15 to 85, and later expanders leaned CD4+. Some clones that responded turned up in pre-infection memory, which suggests that cross-reactive memory joined in.

TCRdb ran MiXCR on the 5' RACE reads and lists one entry per CDR3 protein. Here the sample spans some 340,000 distinct CDR3 sequences, 10% to 15% being singletons. V was shortened by 1 base and J by 4 bases, with 28 bases between the two germline ends. The CDR3 consists of 20 residues. Germline V gives CDR1 MDHEN, CDR2 SYDVKM. This clonotype was counted between two and nine times. Antigen specificity is unknown. J is TRBJ1-1 and V is TRBV28; D may be TRBD1 (5 bases). This TCR derives from a young man who had mild COVID-19 (a few samples of this study predate the infection). Cell type and time point are not known. Sequences were obtained from PBMCs or a T cell subset sorted from them (not recorded which). CDR3 in amino acids: CASSLFPRGPKGLEGTEAFF. The CDR3 coding sequence is TGTGCCAGCAGTTTATTCCCGAGGGGACCGAAAGGGTTAGAAGGCACTGAAGCTTTCTTT.